This TCR beta chain was sequenced for a study of blood T cell repertoires in COVID-19 (dated by TCRdb to between 2020 and 2021). General notes on the study: The collaborator samples originated in the United States, Italy and Spain and spanned the acute and convalescent phases of COVID-19. The repertoires were made available in a free public database intended to serve as a resource for research on the immune response to SARS-CoV-2. Nearly every sample came with metadata listing a de-identified subject ID, COVID-19 status, age in years and sex. The prospective study material was composed of cDNA or gDNA derived from T cells, B-cell-depleted T cells, or PBMCs. Deeply sampled blood TCRbeta repertoires from subjects exposed to, actively infected with, or recovered from COVID-19 were included in the dataset. Samples were obtained from the ongoing ImmuneRACE study (first 160 participants) and from 1,200 or so subjects provided by 6 global collaborators. Where available, HLA class I and class II types were taken from metadata supplied by the sample provider and were not determined by assay-based typing.

Germline trimming: 5 bases from V, 3 bases from J; junction bases outside gene matches: 7. Including the terminal cysteine and phenylalanine, the CDR3 comprises 14 residues. Only CDR3 DNA remains: 42 bases, in frame from the first base. Per the germline V gene, SGHRS is the CDR1 and YFSETQ is the CDR2. In regard to this clone: It lacks a known antigen. Per-base quality was not reported, and no clone a single base away is much larger than it.

TCRbeta CDR3 regions were amplified from genomic DNA by means of the immunoSEQ Assay, a bias-controlled multiplex PCR. As for the authors' bioinformatics: Within the assay, amplification of reference gene primers was used to estimate how many nucleated cells each sample contained. To quantify the absolute abundance of each unique TCRbeta CDR3 rearrangement, sequence reads were collapsed and filtered. For each sample, productive Simpson clonality was calculated as the square root of Simpson's diversity index across productive rearrangements. The clones in this table, taken by TCRdb from immuneACCESS, are in-frame only. Not every clone is retained; where verified, under half of the shortfall comes from an unresolved V gene, and the cause of the rest is unknown. V and J calls and clone size are those listed in that table; D and trimming were worked out from the DNA. Present in this sample are tens of thousands of clones, 88% of which were seen just once. Of the sample, less than 5.5% is held by the ten largest clones.

Study-level results and caveats: The amount of clinical and demographic metadata varied by source and participant and was provided uncurated.

Each collaborating institution followed its own protocols to collect whole blood in K2EDTA tubes. For TCRbeta analysis, collaborators shipped samples as frozen whole blood, isolated PBMCs, or DNA extracted from either of those sample types. The V and J segments used are TRBV5-1 and TRBJ2-7; 8 bases in the middle match TRBD1. This sequence was found in a human donor in a cohort sampled during active COVID-19. The sample was peripheral blood. The DNA sequence is given as TGCGCCAGCAGACCCGGGACAGGCAACTACGAGCAGTACTTC. Its amino acids are CASRPGTGNYEQYF.